The 9 T cell receptor beta chains reported below all come from one sample, sequenced in a study of vaccination and CD4 T cells after COVID-19. Oncomine TCR Beta short-read sequencing was applied to DNA from cultured CD4+ T cells. A single record per CDR3 protein comes from TCRdb applying MiXCR to the PCR reads. This table has about 6,500 distinct CDR3 sequences, roughly 18% appearing once. For these TCRs, the target antigens are not known. As for treatment: roughly ten-day PBMC culture with coronavirus spike peptide pools or control peptides (ViraFEST assay). Sequencing was done on a sample of CD4+ T cells from blood, cultured in vitro. These receptors all stem from a human donor who had recovered from COVID-19.

This clonotype is classed as medium-sized. The chain recombines TRBV20-1 with TRBJ2-3; 8 bases match TRBD1. After removal of 3 bases from V and 0 bases from J, the junction contained 2 bases not matched to a gene. Germline CDR1 and CDR2: DFQATT and SNEGSKA (reference sequence). The CDR3 is made up of 14 amino acids. CDR3: CSARGQVSTDTQYF. CDR3 nucleotide sequence: TGCAGTGCTAGGGGACAGGTTAGCACAGATACGCAGTATTTT.

The chain combines TRBV5-1 with TRBJ2-2; 8 bases agree with TRBD1. Germline-derived CDR1 and CDR2 are SGHRS and YFSETQ. J gave up 6 bases and V 3 bases, and 7 bases lay outside the gene matches. The length of the CDR3 is 15 residues. CDR3 amino acids: CASSSQGAESGELFF. The CDR3 DNA reads TGCGCCAGCAGCTCCCAGGGGGCTGAATCCGGGGAGCTGTTTTTT.

By share, this clonotype ranks as medium-sized. The chain has TRBV20-1 and TRBJ2-1; TRBD2 aligns across 13 bases. The CDR3 runs to 13 residues. Unmatched junction bases numbered 4, after V lost 5 bases and J lost 9 bases. Per the germline V gene, CDR1 is DFQATT and CDR2 is SNEGSKA (reference sequence). The CDR3 sequence: CSARLAGGGEQFF. The CDR3 DNA sequence: TGCAGTGCTCGACTAGCGGGGGGAGGTGAGCAGTTCTTC.

This chain joins TRBV19 and TRBJ2-4; D might be TRBD2 (7 bases). CDR1 is LNHDA and CDR2 is SQIVND in the germline V gene (reference sequence). This CDR3 spans 20 amino acids. Trimming cost V 1 base and J 3 bases, with 25 bases left between them. The CDR3 here is CASSIGLWRGREVDKNIQYF. The CDR3 DNA sequence: TGTGCCAGTAGTATAGGGTTGTGGCGGGGGCGCGAGGTTGACAAAAACATTCAGTACTTC.

This rearrangement joins TRBV27 to TRBJ2-1; TRBD2 aligns across 7 bases. CDR3 length: 13 residues. V shed 4 bases and J 6 bases; nucleotides not matched to a gene: 3. Germline values: CDR1 MNHEY, CDR2 SMNVEV (reference sequence). For the CDR3, the DNA is TGTGCCAGCAGTTCGGAGCGGGGCAATGAGCAGTTCTTC. This gives the protein CASSSERGNEQFF.

This chain links TRBV4-1 with TRBJ2-1, with D unresolved. The germline CDR1 and CDR2 sequences are MGHRA and YSYEKL. Deletions cut 0 bases from V and 4 bases from J, with 10 bases between. There are 15 residues in the CDR3. This CDR3 reads CASSQDSGTYNEQFF. DNA of the CDR3: TGCGCCAGCAGCCAAGATTCAGGAACTTACAATGAGCAGTTCTTC.

The chain joins TRBV7-9 to TRBJ2-5; 10 bases fit TRBD1. J lost 5 bases, V lost 5 bases, and 5 bases had no gene match. CDR3 length equals 14 residues. The V gene's germline CDR1 is SEHNR and CDR2 FQNEAQ (reference sequence). The CDR3 spells CASSLTGGVETQYF. In DNA, the CDR3 is TGTGCCAGCAGCCTGACAGGGGGCGTGGAGACCCAGTACTTC.

The genes are TRBV7-8 and TRBJ1-3; 7 bases line up with TRBD1. CDR3 length equals 15 residues. V lost 5 bases, J lost 6 bases, and 10 bases stayed unmatched. Germline V CDR1 and CDR2: SGHVS, FQNEAQ. CDR3 amino acids: CASSAWDSTTNTIYF. The CDR3 nucleotides read TGTGCCAGCAGCGCCTGGGACAGCACGACAAACACCATATATTTT.

In its sample, this clonotype was seen once. The chain has TRBV5-1 and TRBJ2-5, with D perhaps assigned TRBD1 or TRBD2 (6 bases each). Germline CDR1 and CDR2: SGHRS and YFSETQ. The CDR3 spans 14 residues. Trimming shortened V by 0 bases and J by 3 bases, and 9 bases separated the two germline ends. CDR3 in DNA: TGCGCCAGCAGCTTGGCGGGGGCCGAAGAGACCCAGTACTTC. Residues: CASSLAGAEETQYF.